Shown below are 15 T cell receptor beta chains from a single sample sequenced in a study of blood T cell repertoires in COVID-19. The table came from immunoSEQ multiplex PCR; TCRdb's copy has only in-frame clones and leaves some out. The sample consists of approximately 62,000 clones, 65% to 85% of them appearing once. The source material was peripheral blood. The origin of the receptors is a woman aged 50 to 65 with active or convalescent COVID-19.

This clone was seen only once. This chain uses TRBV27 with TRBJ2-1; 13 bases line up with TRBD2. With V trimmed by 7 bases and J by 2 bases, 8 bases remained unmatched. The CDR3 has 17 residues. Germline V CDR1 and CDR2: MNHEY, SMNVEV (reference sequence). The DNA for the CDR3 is TGTGCCAGCAATGAACTAGCGGGAGGGGGAACCTACAATGAGCAGTTCTTC. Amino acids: CASNELAGGGTYNEQFF.

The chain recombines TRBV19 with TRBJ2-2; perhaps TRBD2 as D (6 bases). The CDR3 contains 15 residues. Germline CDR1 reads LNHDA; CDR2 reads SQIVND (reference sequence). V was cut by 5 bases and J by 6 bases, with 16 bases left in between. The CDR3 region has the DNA TGTGCCAGTAGTTTAAAGGACTATATTCCCGGGGAGCTGTTTTTT. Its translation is CASSLKDYIPGELFF.

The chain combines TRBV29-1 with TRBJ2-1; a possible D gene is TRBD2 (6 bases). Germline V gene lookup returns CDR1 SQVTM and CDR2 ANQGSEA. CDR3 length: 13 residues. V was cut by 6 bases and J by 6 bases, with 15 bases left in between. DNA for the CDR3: TGCAGCGTGGAGGTCGGGGGAGGCAATGAGCAGTTCTTC. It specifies CSVEVGGGNEQFF.

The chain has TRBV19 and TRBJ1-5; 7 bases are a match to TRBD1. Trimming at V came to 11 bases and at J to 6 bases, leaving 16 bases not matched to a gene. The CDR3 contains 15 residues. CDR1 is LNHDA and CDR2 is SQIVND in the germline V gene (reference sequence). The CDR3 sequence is CADRTSRDRCQPQHF. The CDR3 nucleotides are TGTGCCGATCGGACGTCCCGGGACAGATGTCAGCCCCAGCATTTT.

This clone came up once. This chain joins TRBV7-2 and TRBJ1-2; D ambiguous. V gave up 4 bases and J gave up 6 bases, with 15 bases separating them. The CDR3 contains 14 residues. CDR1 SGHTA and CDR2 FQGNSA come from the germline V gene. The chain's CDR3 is CASSSQTAQDGYTF. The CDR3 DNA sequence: TGTGCCAGCAGCTCCCAGACGGCCCAGGATGGCTACACCTTC.

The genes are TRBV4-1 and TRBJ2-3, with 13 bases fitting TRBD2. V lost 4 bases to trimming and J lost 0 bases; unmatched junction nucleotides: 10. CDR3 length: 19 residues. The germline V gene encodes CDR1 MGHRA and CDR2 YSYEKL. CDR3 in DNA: TGCGCCAGCAGCCGCACCCTAGGACTAGCGGGAGCTAGCACAGATACGCAGTATTTT. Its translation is CASSRTLGLAGASTDTQYF.

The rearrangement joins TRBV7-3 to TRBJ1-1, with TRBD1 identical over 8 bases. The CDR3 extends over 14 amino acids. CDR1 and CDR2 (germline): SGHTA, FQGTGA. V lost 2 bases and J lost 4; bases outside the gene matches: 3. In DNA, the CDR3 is TGTGCCAGCAGCTTACAGGGGGCGGGCACTGAAGCTTTCTTT. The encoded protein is CASSLQGAGTEAFF.

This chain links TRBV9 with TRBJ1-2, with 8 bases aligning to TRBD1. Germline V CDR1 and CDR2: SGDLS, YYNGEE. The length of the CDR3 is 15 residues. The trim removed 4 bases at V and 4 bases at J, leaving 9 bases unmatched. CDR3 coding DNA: TGTGCCAGCAGCCCCTCGGGCGGACAGGGCTATGGCTACACCTTC. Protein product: CASSPSGGQGYGYTF. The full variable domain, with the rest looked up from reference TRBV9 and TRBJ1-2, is DSGVTQTPKHLITATGQRVTLRCSPRSGDLSVYWYQQSLDQGLQFLIQYYNGEERAKGNILERFSAQQFPDLHSELNLSSLELGDSALYFCASSPSGGQGYGYTFGSGTRLTVV.

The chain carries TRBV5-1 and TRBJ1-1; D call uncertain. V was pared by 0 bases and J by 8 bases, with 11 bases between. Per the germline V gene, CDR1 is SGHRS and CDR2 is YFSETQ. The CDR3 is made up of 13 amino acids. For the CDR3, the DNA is TGCGCCAGCAGCTTGGAACCGAGGAGAGAAGCTTTCTTT. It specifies CASSLEPRREAFF.

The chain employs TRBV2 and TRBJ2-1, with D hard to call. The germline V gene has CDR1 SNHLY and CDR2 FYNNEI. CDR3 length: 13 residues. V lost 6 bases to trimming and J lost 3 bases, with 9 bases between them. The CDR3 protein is CASRSFSYNEQFF. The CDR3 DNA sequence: TGTGCCAGCAGGTCCTTTAGCTACAATGAGCAGTTCTTC.

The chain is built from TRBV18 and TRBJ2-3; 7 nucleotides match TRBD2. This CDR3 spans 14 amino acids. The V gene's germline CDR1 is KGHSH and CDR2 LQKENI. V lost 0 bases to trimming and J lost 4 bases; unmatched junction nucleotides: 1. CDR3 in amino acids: CASSPPAGADTQYF. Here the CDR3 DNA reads TGTGCCAGCTCACCACCGGCGGGGGCAGATACGCAGTATTTT.

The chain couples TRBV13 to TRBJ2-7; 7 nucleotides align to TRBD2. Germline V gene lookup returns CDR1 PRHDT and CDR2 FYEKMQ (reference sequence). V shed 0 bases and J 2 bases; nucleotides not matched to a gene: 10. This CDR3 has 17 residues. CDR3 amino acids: CASSLGPPSGFPYEQYF. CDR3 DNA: TGTGCCAGCAGCTTAGGTCCACCTAGCGGATTTCCCTACGAGCAGTACTTC.

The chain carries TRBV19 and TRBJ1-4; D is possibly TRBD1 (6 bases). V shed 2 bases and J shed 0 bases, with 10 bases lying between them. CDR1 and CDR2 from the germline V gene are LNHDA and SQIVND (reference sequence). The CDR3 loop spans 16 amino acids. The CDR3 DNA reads TGTGCCAGTAGTATATGGACAGCGACAACTAATGAAAAACTGTTTTTT. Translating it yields CASSIWTATTNEKLFF.

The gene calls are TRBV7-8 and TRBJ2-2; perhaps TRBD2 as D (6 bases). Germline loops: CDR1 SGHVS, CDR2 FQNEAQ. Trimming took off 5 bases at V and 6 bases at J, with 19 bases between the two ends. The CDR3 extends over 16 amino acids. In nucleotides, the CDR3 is TGTGCCAGCAGCCCCTCCGGCCGGGAGCGGGCCGGGGAGCTGTTTTTT. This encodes CASSPSGRERAGELFF.

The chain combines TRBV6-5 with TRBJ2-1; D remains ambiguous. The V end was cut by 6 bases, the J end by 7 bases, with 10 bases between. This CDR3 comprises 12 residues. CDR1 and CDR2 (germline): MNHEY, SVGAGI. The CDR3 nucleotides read TGTGCCAGCAGCCGCTCCGGGAATGAGCAGTTCTTC. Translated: CASSRSGNEQFF.